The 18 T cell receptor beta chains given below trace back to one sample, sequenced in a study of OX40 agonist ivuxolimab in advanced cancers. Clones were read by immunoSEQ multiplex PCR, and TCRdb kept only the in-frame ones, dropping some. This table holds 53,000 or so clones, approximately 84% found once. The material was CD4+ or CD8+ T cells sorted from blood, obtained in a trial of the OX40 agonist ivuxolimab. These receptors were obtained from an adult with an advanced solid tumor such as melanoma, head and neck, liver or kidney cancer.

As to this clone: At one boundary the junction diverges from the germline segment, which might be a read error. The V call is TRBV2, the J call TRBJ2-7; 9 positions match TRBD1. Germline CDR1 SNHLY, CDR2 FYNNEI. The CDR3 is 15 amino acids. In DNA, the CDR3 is TGCGCCAGCAGCCGAACAGGGGGCGGCGAGACCGAGCAGTACTTC. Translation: CASSRTGGGETEQYF.

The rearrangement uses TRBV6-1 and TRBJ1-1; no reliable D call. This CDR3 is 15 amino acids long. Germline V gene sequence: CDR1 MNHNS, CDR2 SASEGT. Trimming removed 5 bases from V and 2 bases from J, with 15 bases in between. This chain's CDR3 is CASSSLGPGNTEAFF. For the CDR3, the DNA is TGTGCCAGCAGTTCCCTAGGACCGGGCAACACTGAAGCTTTCTTT.

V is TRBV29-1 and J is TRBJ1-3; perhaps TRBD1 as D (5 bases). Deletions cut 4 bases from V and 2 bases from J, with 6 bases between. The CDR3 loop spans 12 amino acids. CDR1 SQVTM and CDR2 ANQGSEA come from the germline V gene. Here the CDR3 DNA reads TGCAGCGTTGCAGGGACTGGAAACACCATATATTTT. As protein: CSVAGTGNTIYF.

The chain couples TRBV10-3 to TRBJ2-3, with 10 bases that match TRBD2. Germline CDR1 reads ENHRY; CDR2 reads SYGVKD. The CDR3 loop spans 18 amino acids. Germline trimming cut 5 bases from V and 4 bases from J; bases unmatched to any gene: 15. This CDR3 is CAISSGTSASPGADTQYF. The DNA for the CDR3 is TGTGCCATCAGTTCCGGGACTAGCGCTTCGCCGGGGGCAGATACGCAGTATTTT.

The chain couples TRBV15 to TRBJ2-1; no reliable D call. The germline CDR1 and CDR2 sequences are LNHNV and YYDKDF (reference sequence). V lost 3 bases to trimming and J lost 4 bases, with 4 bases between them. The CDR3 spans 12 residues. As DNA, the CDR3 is TGTGCCACCAGCAGCAATTACAATGAGCAGTTCTTC. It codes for CATSSNYNEQFF.

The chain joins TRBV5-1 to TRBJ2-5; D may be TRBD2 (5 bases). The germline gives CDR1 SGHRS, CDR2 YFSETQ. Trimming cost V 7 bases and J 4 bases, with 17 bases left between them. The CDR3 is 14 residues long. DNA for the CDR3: TGCGCCAGCGCTCTAGCCTTGACGGGAGAGACCCAGTACTTC. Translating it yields CASALALTGETQYF.

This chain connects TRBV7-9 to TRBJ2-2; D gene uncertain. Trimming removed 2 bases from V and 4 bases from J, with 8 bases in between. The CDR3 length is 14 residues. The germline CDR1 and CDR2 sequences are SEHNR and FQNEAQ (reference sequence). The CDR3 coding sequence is TGTGCCAGCAGCTTATCGTCGCTCACCGGGGAGCTGTTTTTT. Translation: CASSLSSLTGELFF.

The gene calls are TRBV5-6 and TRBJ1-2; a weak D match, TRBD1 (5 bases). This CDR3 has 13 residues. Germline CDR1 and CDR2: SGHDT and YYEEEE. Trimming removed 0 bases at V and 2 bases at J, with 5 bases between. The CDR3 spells CASSLAGNYGYTF. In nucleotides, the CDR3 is TGTGCCAGCAGCTTGGCAGGGAACTATGGCTACACCTTC.

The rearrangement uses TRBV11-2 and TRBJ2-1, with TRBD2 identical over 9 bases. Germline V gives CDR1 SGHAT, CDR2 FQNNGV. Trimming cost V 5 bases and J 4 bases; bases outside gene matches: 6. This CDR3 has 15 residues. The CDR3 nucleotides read TGTGCCAGCAGCCGAGTGGCGGGAGGGTACAATGAGCAGTTCTTC. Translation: CASSRVAGGYNEQFF.

The CDR3 nucleotides read TGTGCCAGTAGGACCCAGGGGACCGCTTATGAAAAACTGTTTTTT. Encoded protein: CASRTQGTAYEKLFF. This rearrangement joins TRBV19 to TRBJ1-4, with D possibly being TRBD1 (6 bases). The V end lost 6 bases, the J end lost 6 bases, and 17 bases lay between the germline ends. CDR1 is LNHDA and CDR2 is SQIVND in the germline V gene (reference sequence). The CDR3 covers 15 residues.

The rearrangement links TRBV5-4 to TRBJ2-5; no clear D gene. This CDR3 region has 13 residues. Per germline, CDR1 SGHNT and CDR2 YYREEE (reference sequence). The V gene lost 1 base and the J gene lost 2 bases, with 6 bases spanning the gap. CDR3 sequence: CASSLSLQETQYF. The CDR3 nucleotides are TGTGCCAGCAGCTTGTCCTTACAAGAGACCCAGTACTTC.

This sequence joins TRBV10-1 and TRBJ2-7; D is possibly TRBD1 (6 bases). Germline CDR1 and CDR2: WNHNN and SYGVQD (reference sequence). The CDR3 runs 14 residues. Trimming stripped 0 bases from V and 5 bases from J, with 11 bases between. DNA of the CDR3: TGCGCCAGCAGTGAGTCCGGGACACGAAACGAGCAGTACTTC. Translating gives CASSESGTRNEQYF.

The chain's CDR3 is CASSLWLLEANVLTF. In DNA, the CDR3 is TGTGCCAGCAGCTTGTGGCTACTGGAGGCCAACGTCCTGACTTTC. V and J are TRBV5-4 and TRBJ2-6, with unresolved D. Germline loops: CDR1 SGHNT, CDR2 YYREEE (reference sequence). V lost 1 base, J lost 6 bases, and 11 bases lay in between. The CDR3 runs to 15 residues.

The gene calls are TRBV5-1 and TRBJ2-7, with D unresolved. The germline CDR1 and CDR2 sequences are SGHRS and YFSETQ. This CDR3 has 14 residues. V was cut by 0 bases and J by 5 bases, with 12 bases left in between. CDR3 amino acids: CASSLGSSLDEQYF. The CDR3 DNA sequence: TGCGCCAGCAGCTTGGGGAGCTCCCTGGACGAGCAGTACTTC.

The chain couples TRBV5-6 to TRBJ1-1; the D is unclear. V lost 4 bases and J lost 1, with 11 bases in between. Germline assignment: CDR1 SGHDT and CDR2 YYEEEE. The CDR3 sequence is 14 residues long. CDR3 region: CASSPRRPNTEAFF. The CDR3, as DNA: TGTGCCAGCAGCCCCCGGCGACCGAACACTGAAGCTTTCTTT.

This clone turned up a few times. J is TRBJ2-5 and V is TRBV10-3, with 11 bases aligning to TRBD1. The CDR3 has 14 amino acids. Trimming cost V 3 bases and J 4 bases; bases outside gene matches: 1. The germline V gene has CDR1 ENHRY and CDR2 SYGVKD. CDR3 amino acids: CAISEGTGGETQYF. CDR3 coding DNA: TGTGCCATCAGTGAAGGGACAGGGGGAGAGACCCAGTACTTC.

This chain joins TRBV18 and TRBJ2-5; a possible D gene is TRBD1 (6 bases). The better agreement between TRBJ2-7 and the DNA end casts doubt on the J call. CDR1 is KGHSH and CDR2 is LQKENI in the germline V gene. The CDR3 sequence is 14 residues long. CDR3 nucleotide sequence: TGTGCCAGCTCTCCAAACGGGGACACCTACGAGCAGTACTTC. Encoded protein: CASSPNGDTYEQYF.

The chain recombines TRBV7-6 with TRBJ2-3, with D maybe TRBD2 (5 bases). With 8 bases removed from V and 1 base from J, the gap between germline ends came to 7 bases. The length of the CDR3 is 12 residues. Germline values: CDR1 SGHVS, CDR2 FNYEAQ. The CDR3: CASGGGTDTQYF. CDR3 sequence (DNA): TGTGCCAGCGGAGGTGGCACAGATACGCAGTATTTT.